The clone carrying this T cell receptor (beta chain) appeared a few times. What it recognizes is unknown. The template was RNA from unsorted bulk tissue. Donors were chemotherapy-naive, newly diagnosed lung cancer surgical patients in China, August–late 2014. The data are from a study of tumor and adjacent non-tumor tissue in lung cancer. For the study at large: On average, productive TCRbeta reads reached some 4.2 million per sample.

Findings of the study overall: In normal lung, the top 100 clones were significantly more dominant than in tumor.

A modified ARM-PCR protocol with three rounds of nested PCR amplified TCRbeta. TCRdb analysed the multiplex PCR reads with MiXCR anew, one entry per CDR3 protein. In the table there are about 80,000 distinct CDR3 sequences, 72% of which are singletons. Trimming removed 5 bases from V and 1 base from J; junction bases left unmatched: 4. Germline V gene sequence: CDR1 LNHDA, CDR2 SQIVND (reference sequence). This CDR3 is 15 amino acids long. The source is a woman aged 35 to 49 with non-small cell lung cancer. The sequenced material came from lung tumor tissue. The gene calls are TRBV19 and TRBJ2-4, with 8 bases lining up with TRBD1. CDR3: CASSLRTGAKNIQYF. The DNA of the CDR3 is TGTGCCAGTAGTCTCCGGACAGGGGCCAAAAACATTCAGTACTTC.